This T cell receptor (beta chain) was sequenced in a study of graft-versus-host responses after intestinal transplantation. Assay: immunoSEQ multiplex PCR; the TCRdb copy retains only in-frame clones and omits some. The sample has more than 100,000 clones; approximately 93% are singletons. General study results and limits: GvH clones were found in recipient marrow; some appeared first in ileum or blood. Some patients had graft-donor T cell macrochimerism, and their allografts showed high graft-versus-host to host-versus-graft clonal ratios.

Trimming took 1 base from V and 6 from J; bases not matched to a gene: 0. The CDR3 is made up of 13 amino acids. Germline CDR1 KGHSY, CDR2 FQNENV. Points on this clone: Its antigen remains unknown.

The source material was unstimulated CD8+ T cells sorted from spleen or lymph node cells, sampled before intestinal transplant. This chain links TRBV16 with TRBJ1-2; 9 bases are shared with TRBD1. This TCR was recovered from a human donor who received an intestinal transplant. The CDR3 nucleotides are TGTGCCAGCAGCCAATGGGACAGGGATGGCTACACCTTC. Translating it yields CASSQWDRDGYTF.